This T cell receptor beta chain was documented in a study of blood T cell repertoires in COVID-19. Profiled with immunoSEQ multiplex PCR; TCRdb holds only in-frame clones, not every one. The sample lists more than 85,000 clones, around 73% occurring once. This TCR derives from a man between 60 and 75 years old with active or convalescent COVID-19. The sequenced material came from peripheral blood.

CDR3 bases: TGTGCCGTCACAAGGGGGTTGGTCACTGAAGCTTTCTTT. Protein sequence: CAVTRGLVTEAFF. This sequence joins TRBV7-8 and TRBJ1-1; D might be TRBD1 (6 bases). Trimming stripped 11 bases from V and 4 bases from J, with 17 bases between. The CDR3 runs to 13 residues. Germline CDR1 reads SGHVS; CDR2 reads FQNEAQ.